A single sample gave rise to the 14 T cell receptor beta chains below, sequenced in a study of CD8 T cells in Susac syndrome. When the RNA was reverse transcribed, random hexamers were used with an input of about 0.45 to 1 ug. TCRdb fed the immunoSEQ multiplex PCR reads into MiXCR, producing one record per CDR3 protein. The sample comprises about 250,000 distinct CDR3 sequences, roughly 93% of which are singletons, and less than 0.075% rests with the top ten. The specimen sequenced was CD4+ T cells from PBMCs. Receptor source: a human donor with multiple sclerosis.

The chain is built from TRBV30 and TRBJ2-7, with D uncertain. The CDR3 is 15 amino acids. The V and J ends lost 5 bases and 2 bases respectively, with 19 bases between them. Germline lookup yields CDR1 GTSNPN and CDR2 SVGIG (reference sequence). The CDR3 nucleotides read TGTGCCTGGGGGGTGCCCTCCCCCGGCCCCTACGAGCAGTACTTC. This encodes CAWGVPSPGPYEQYF.

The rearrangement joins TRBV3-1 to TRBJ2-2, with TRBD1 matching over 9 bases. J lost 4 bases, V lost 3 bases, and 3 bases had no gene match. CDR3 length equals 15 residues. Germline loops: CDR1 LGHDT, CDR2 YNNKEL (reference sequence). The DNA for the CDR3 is TGTGCCAGCAGCCAGGGGACAGGGACCACCGGGGAGCTGTTTTTT. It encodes CASSQGTGTTGELFF. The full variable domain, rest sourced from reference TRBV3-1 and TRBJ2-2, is DTAVSQTPKYLVTQMGNDKSIKCEQNLGHDTMYWYKQDSKKFLKIMFSYNNKELIINETVPNRFSPKSPDKAHLNLHINSLELGDSAVYFCASSQGTGTTGELFFGEGSRLTVL.

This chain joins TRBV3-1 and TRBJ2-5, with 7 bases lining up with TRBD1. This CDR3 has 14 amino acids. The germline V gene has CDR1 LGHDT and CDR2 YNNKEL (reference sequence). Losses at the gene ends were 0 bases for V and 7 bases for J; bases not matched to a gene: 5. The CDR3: CASSQDTGTATQYF. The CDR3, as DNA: TGTGCCAGCAGCCAAGATACAGGGACAGCGACCCAGTACTTC.

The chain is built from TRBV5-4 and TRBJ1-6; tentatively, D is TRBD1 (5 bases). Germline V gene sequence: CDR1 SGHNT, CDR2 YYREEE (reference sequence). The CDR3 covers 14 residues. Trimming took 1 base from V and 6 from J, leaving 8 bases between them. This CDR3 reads CASSLLTANSPLHF. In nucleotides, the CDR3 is TGTGCCAGCAGCTTGTTGACAGCTAATTCACCCCTCCACTTT.

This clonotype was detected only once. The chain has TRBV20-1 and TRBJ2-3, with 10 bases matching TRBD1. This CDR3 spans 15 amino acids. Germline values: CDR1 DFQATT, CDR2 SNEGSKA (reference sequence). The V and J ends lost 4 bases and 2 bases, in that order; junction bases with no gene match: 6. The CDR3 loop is CSATRDRGTTDTQYF. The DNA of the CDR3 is TGCAGTGCTACAAGGGACAGGGGCACCACAGATACGCAGTATTTT.

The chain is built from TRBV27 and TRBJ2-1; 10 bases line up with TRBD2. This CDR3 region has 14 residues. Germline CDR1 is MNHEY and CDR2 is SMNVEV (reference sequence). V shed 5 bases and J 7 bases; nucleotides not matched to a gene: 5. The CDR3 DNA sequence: TGTGCCAGCAGTAAGCGGGAGGGCGTAAATGAGCAGTTCTTC. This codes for CASSKREGVNEQFF.

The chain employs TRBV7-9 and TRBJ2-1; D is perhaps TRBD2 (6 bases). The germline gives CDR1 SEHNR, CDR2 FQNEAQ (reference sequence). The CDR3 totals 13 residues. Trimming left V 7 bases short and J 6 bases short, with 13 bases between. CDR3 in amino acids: CASTDPGVNEQFF. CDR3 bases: TGTGCCAGCACCGACCCGGGGGTCAATGAGCAGTTCTTC.

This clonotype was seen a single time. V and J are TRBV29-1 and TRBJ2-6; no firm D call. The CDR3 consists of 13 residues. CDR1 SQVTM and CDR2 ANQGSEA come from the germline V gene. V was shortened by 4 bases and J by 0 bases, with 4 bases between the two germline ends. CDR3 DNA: TGCAGCGTTGGGCCCTCTGGGGCCAACGTCCTGACTTTC. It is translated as CSVGPSGANVLTF.

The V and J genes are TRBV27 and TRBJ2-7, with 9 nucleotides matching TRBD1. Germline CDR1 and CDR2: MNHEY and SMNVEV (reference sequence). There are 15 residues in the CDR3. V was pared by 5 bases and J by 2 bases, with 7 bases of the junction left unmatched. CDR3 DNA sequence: TGTGCCAGCAGTGCCACCGGGACAGGGACCTACGAGCAGTACTTC. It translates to CASSATGTGTYEQYF.

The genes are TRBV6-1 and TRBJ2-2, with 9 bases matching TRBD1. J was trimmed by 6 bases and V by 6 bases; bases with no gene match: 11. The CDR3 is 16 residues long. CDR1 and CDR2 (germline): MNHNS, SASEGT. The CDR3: CASRKPGQGDAGELFF. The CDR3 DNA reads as TGTGCCAGCAGGAAGCCGGGACAGGGAGACGCCGGGGAGCTGTTTTTT.

CDR3 region: CATSDRDNGGSPLHF. CDR3 coding DNA: TGTGCCACCAGTGATAGGGACAACGGTGGGTCACCCCTCCACTTT. V gene TRBV24-1 combines with J gene TRBJ1-6, with D possibly matching TRBD1 (6 bases). V lost 3 bases and J lost 10, with 15 bases in between. Germline CDR1 reads KGHDR; CDR2 reads SFDVKD. CDR3 length: 15 amino acids.

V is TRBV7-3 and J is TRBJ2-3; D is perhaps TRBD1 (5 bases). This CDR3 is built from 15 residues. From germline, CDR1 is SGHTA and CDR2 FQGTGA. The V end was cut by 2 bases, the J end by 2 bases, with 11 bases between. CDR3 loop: CASSLYSGHTDTQYF. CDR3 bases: TGTGCCAGCAGCTTATACTCAGGGCACACAGATACGCAGTATTTT.

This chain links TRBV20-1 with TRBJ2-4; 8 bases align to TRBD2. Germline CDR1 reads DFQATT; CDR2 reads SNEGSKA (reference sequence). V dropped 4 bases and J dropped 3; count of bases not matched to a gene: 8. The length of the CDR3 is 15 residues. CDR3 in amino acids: CSANPTGGGKNIQYF. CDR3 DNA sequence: TGCAGTGCTAACCCCACGGGGGGGGGCAAAAACATTCAGTACTTC.

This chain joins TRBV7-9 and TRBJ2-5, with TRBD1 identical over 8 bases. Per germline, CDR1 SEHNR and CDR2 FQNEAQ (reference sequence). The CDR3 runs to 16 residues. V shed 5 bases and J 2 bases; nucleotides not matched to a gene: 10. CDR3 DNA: TGTGCCAGCAGCGAAAGGGGACAGGAGAGACAAGAGACCCAGTACTTC. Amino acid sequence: CASSERGQERQETQYF.